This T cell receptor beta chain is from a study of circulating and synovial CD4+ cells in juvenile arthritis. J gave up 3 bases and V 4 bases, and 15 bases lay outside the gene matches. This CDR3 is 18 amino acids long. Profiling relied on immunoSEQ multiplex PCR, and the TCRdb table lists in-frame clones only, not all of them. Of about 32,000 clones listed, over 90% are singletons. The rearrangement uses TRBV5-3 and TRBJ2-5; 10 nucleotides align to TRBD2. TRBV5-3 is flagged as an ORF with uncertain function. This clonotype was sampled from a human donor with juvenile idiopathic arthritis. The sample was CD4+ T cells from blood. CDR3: CARSDTSRSGGLEETQYF. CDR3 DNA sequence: TGTGCCAGAAGCGATACTAGCCGTAGCGGGGGGCTAGAAGAGACCCAGTACTTC.